Following are 30 T cell receptor beta chains from one sample sequenced in a study of CD8 T cells in Susac syndrome. Reverse transcription used roughly 0.45 to 1 ug RNA and random hexamers. MiXCR, applied by TCRdb to the immunoSEQ multiplex PCR reads, yields one record per CDR3 protein. This table holds about 150,000 distinct CDR3 sequences, roughly 96% found once. The sequencing input was CD8+ T cells from PBMCs. The source is a human donor with multiple sclerosis.

The chain uses TRBV12-3 or TRBV12-4 and TRBJ2-7; no clear D. The length of the CDR3 is 15 residues. The V and J ends lost 3 bases and 1 base respectively, with 13 bases between them. The CDR3 nucleotides read TGTGCCAGCAGTTTGGGGTCCTGGGGATCCTACGAGCAGTACTTC. Its protein product is CASSLGSWGSYEQYF.

The chain has TRBV6-5 and TRBJ1-2; 9 nucleotides match TRBD1. Looked up from germline, CDR1 is MNHEY and CDR2 is SVGAGI. Trimming at V came to 7 bases and at J to 4 bases, leaving 7 bases not matched to a gene. CDR3 length equals 14 residues. CDR3 residues: CASTDRGGFYGYTF. Written as DNA, the CDR3 is TGTGCCAGCACCGACAGGGGGGGCTTCTATGGCTACACCTTC.

The rearrangement joins TRBV7-8 to TRBJ2-1; 11 bases are a match to TRBD2. Germline-derived CDR1 and CDR2 are SGHVS and FQNEAQ. The CDR3 runs to 16 residues. V gave up 5 bases and J gave up 6 bases; unmatched junction bases: 9. The CDR3 DNA reads TGTGCCAGCAGCACTCCCGGGACTAGCGGAGGCAATGAGCAGTTCTTC. Encoded protein: CASSTPGTSGGNEQFF.

The CDR3 DNA is TGCGCCAGCAGTCACCCGGACAGGGAGGCGGAAGAGACCCAGTACTTC. Amino acid sequence: CASSHPDREAEETQYF. The J gene is TRBJ2-5, the V gene TRBV23-1, with TRBD1 matching 8 bases. Being an ORF, TRBV23-1 has a function that is uncertain. With V trimmed by 3 bases and J by 3 bases, 9 bases remained unmatched. The CDR3 sequence is 16 residues long.

The chain employs TRBV7-2 and TRBJ2-4; possible D gene TRBD1, 6 bases. The CDR3 is 19 residues long. Germline V gives CDR1 SGHTA, CDR2 FQGNSA. V dropped 4 bases and J dropped 0 bases, with 22 bases sitting between them. CDR3 DNA sequence: TGTGCCAGCAGCTCCGGCCCCTACAGGACAGATCTAGCCAAAAACATTCAGTACTTC. This codes for CASSSGPYRTDLAKNIQYF.

The count of this clonotype is one. The chain combines TRBV29-1 with TRBJ1-2, with TRBD1 matching 12 bases. Per the germline V gene, CDR1 is SQVTM and CDR2 is ANQGSEA. V lost 1 base, J lost 4 bases, and 10 bases stayed unmatched. This CDR3 is 17 amino acids long. Here the CDR3 reads CSVEARDRGPGGYGYTF. CDR3 coding DNA: TGCAGCGTTGAAGCAAGGGACAGGGGGCCAGGGGGCTATGGCTACACCTTC.

The chain couples TRBV29-1 to TRBJ1-2; D not resolved. The V gene lost 0 bases and the J gene lost 8 bases, with 13 bases spanning the gap. Germline V lookup: CDR1 SQVTM, CDR2 ANQGSEA. This CDR3 has 13 residues. Here the CDR3 reads CSVEEPPRNGYTF. For the CDR3, the DNA is TGCAGCGTTGAAGAACCGCCACGGAACGGCTACACCTTC.

The rearrangement links TRBV12-3 or TRBV12-4 to TRBJ2-1, with a tentative D call TRBD2 (7 bases). This CDR3 region has 13 residues. Trimming took off 3 bases at V and 6 bases at J, with 9 bases between the two ends. CDR3 in amino acids: CASSFAGANEQFF. In DNA form, the CDR3 reads TGTGCCAGCAGTTTCGCGGGGGCCAATGAGCAGTTCTTC.

CDR3 sequence reads: CASTGPQETQYF. The CDR3 bases are TGTGCCAGCACTGGGCCCCAAGAGACCCAGTACTTC. The chain employs TRBV2 and TRBJ2-5; D remains unclear. The CDR3 runs 12 residues. V was shortened by 7 bases and J by 1 base, with 7 bases between the two germline ends. Looked up from germline, CDR1 is SNHLY and CDR2 is FYNNEI.

The chain recombines TRBV7-9 with TRBJ2-5, with TRBD1 identical over 7 bases. Per the germline V gene, CDR1 is SEHNR and CDR2 is FQNEAQ (reference sequence). V shed 1 base, J shed 4 bases, and the junction held 9 bases outside the gene matches. CDR3 size: 16 residues. CDR3 sequence: CASSLVIRQGRETQYF. The CDR3 coding sequence is TGTGCCAGCAGCTTAGTAATTCGACAGGGAAGAGAGACCCAGTACTTC.

For this clonotype: One end of the junction varies from germline; a read error may be responsible. The chain joins TRBV29-1 to TRBJ2-1; D could derive from TRBD1 or TRBD2 (5 bases each). The CDR3 sequence is 11 residues long. CDR1 SQVTM and CDR2 ANQGSEA come from the germline V gene. The CDR3 protein is CSVDKGPVNRF. CDR3 DNA sequence: TGCAGCGTTGATAAGGGACCCGTGAACCGCTTC.

V gene TRBV11-2 combines with J gene TRBJ2-7; TRBD2 matches 8 bases. V lost 5 bases to trimming and J lost 3 bases; unmatched junction nucleotides: 9. Germline assignment: CDR1 SGHAT and CDR2 FQNNGV. The CDR3 consists of 15 residues. The CDR3 nucleotides read TGTGCCAGCAGCAACCCGGCCGGGGGGGGCTACGAGCAGTACGTC. Protein: CASSNPAGGGYEQYV.

The chain recombines TRBV29-1 with TRBJ2-5; no definite D call. The CDR3 extends over 10 amino acids. CDR1 SQVTM and CDR2 ANQGSEA come from the germline V gene. V dropped 4 bases and J dropped 2 bases, with 2 bases sitting between them. CDR3 sequence: CSVVQETQYF. As DNA, the CDR3 is TGCAGCGTTGTACAAGAGACCCAGTACTTC.

The chain carries TRBV30 and TRBJ1-2; TRBD1 might be the D (5 bases). Looked up from germline, CDR1 is GTSNPN and CDR2 is SVGIG (reference sequence). This CDR3 spans 12 amino acids. With 4 bases removed from V and 4 bases from J, the gap between germline ends came to 10 bases. The chain's CDR3 is CAWMGVLYGYTF. The DNA for the CDR3 is TGTGCCTGGATGGGGGTTCTCTATGGCTACACCTTC.

The rearrangement uses TRBV29-1 and TRBJ1-4; D gene unclear. This CDR3 region has 16 residues. From germline, CDR1 is SQVTM and CDR2 ANQGSEA. With 0 bases removed from V and 8 bases from J, the gap between germline ends came to 19 bases. The CDR3 coding sequence is TGCAGCGTTGAAGATGGTGCAGTTAACTGGGGAGAAAAACTGTTTTTT. Translating gives CSVEDGAVNWGEKLFF. The full variable domain, its missing parts supplied by reference TRBV29-1 and TRBJ1-4, is SAVISQKPSRDICQRGTSLTIQCQVDSQVTMMFWYRQQPGQSLTLIATANQGSEATYESGFVIDKFPISRPNLTFSTLTVSNMSPEDSSIYLCSVEDGAVNWGEKLFFGSGTQLSVL.

The chain joins TRBV29-1 to TRBJ2-3; a weak D match, TRBD2 (6 bases). Germline V gene data show CDR1 as SQVTM and CDR2 as ANQGSEA. Trimming pared 6 bases from V and 0 bases from J, leaving 13 bases between. This CDR3 has 14 residues. The CDR3 sequence: CSVEGSASTDTQYF. CDR3 coding DNA: TGCAGCGTGGAGGGGTCGGCCAGCACAGATACGCAGTATTTT.

The chain joins TRBV12-3 or TRBV12-4 to TRBJ1-5; D gene ambiguous. This CDR3 region has 16 residues. Trimming left V 0 bases short and J 1 base short, with 10 bases between. For the CDR3, the DNA is TGTGCCAGCAGTTTAGCGGGAGACGGGAGCAATCAGCCCCAGCATTTT. Residues: CASSLAGDGSNQPQHF.

The chain is built from TRBV15 and TRBJ2-7, with 7 nucleotides matching TRBD1. CDR3 length: 16 amino acids. The junction had 9 bases not matched to a gene; V was cut back by 1 base and J by 3 bases. Germline lookup yields CDR1 LNHNV and CDR2 YYDKDF (reference sequence). CDR3 sequence: CATSRGGPGQSYEQYF. The CDR3 DNA follows: TGTGCCACCAGCAGAGGGGGACCGGGACAGAGCTACGAGCAGTACTTC.

The chain is built from TRBV20-1 and TRBJ2-1, with 12 bases matching TRBD2. Germline loops: CDR1 DFQATT, CDR2 SNEGSKA (reference sequence). This CDR3 comprises 14 residues. J was trimmed by 7 bases and V by 1 base; bases with no gene match: 2. The CDR3 coding sequence is TGCAGTGCTAGAGGGCTAGCGGGGGGGAATGAGCAGTTCTTC. It encodes CSARGLAGGNEQFF.

The gene calls are TRBV6-5 and TRBJ2-5; D is ambiguous. CDR3 length equals 15 residues. CDR1 and CDR2 from the germline V gene are MNHEY and SVGAGI. Trimming cost V 0 bases and J 5 bases, with 13 bases left between them. CDR3 coding DNA: TGTGCCAGCAGTTACTCAGGGCCAGGCATGGAGACCCAGTACTTC. Its protein is CASSYSGPGMETQYF.

The V call is TRBV6-1, the J call TRBJ2-7; 8 bases are a match to TRBD1. Germline values: CDR1 MNHNS, CDR2 SASEGT. The length of the CDR3 is 18 residues. The J segment lost 2 bases and the V segment lost 1 base, leaving 13 bases of the junction unmatched. The CDR3 DNA follows: TGTGCCAGCAGTGAAGTGAGGACAGGGTTAGTCAGGGCCTACGAGCAGTACGTC. It encodes CASSEVRTGLVRAYEQYV.

The chain employs TRBV15 and TRBJ2-1, with TRBD2 identical over 9 bases. Germline V gives CDR1 LNHNV, CDR2 YYDKDF (reference sequence). This CDR3 is built from 15 residues. V was pared by 8 bases and J by 9 bases, with 14 bases of the junction left unmatched. DNA of the CDR3: TGTGCCACCGAGATTTTGGCGGGGGGGATTTCTGAGCAGTTCTTC. It codes for CATEILAGGISEQFF. The full variable domain, in which reference TRBV15 and TRBJ2-1 provide the parts outside the CDR3, is DAMVIQNPRYQVTQFGKPVTLSCSQTLNHNVMYWYQQKSSQAPKLLFHYYDKDFNNEADTPDNFQSRRPNTSFCFLDIRSPGLGDTAMYLCATEILAGGISEQFFGPGTRLTVL.

This clonotype was recorded once. The genes are TRBV4-1 and TRBJ2-3; 7 nucleotides align to TRBD1. The junction had 6 bases not matched to a gene; V was cut back by 0 bases and J by 0 bases. Germline CDR1 reads MGHRA; CDR2 reads YSYEKL. This CDR3 contains 17 residues. This CDR3 is CASSQDGLGQSTDTQYF. In DNA form, the CDR3 reads TGCGCCAGCAGCCAAGATGGGTTGGGACAGAGCACAGATACGCAGTATTTT.

This chain links TRBV20-1 with TRBJ2-3, with a tentative D call TRBD2 (5 bases). V was cut by 2 bases and J by 3 bases, with 15 bases left in between. Germline CDR1 and CDR2: DFQATT and SNEGSKA (reference sequence). The CDR3 loop spans 15 amino acids. CDR3 nucleotides: TGCAGTGCTAGACGCTCTCGGCGGACTACAGATACGCAGTATTTT. As protein: CSARRSRRTTDTQYF.

The chain links TRBV29-1 to TRBJ2-7; maybe TRBD1 (6 bases). Germline V gene data show CDR1 as SQVTM and CDR2 as ANQGSEA. Deletions cut 4 bases from V and 3 bases from J, with 10 bases between. This CDR3 contains 12 residues. In DNA form, the CDR3 reads TGCAGCGTTGCGACAGGTAACTACGAGCAGTACTTC. The encoded protein is CSVATGNYEQYF.

This chain connects TRBV24-1 to TRBJ1-2; possibly TRBD1 for D (5 bases). The germline gives CDR1 KGHDR, CDR2 SFDVKD. V lost 9 bases to trimming and J lost 7 bases, with 20 bases between them. This CDR3 comprises 14 residues. The CDR3 DNA sequence: TGTGCCACCCAATGGGACCCCGAGGCTGGTGGCTACACCTTC. Amino acids: CATQWDPEAGGYTF.

CDR3 sequence: CSARDWVTSVHEQFF. CDR3 DNA: TGCAGTGCTAGAGATTGGGTGACTAGTGTTCATGAGCAGTTCTTC. The chain is built from TRBV20-1 and TRBJ2-1, with D possibly being TRBD2 (6 bases). V lost 0 bases and J lost 8, with 17 bases in between. The CDR3 is 15 amino acids. The germline CDR1 and CDR2 sequences are DFQATT and SNEGSKA (reference sequence).

V and J are TRBV27 and TRBJ2-1; 15 nucleotides line up with TRBD2. The CDR3 is made up of 15 amino acids. CDR1 and CDR2 from the germline V gene are MNHEY and SMNVEV (reference sequence). J lost 9 bases, V lost 4 bases, and 4 bases had no gene match. The CDR3 nucleotides are TGTGCCAGCAGTTCACGGACTAGCGGGGGGGGTGAGCAGTTCTTC. Translation gives CASSSRTSGGGEQFF.

The gene calls are TRBV9 and TRBJ2-6; D is undetermined. V dropped 2 bases and J dropped 3 bases, with 6 bases sitting between them. The germline V gene has CDR1 SGDLS and CDR2 YYNGEE. CDR3 length equals 14 residues. CDR3 in DNA: TGTGCCAGCAGCGTTTGGGTTGGGGCCAACGTCCTGACTTTC. It codes for CASSVWVGANVLTF.

J is TRBJ2-1 and V is TRBV20-1, with D possibly being TRBD1 (6 bases). V lost 2 bases, J lost 13 bases, and 18 bases lay in between. Germline V gives CDR1 DFQATT, CDR2 SNEGSKA (reference sequence). The CDR3 consists of 13 residues. CDR3 residues: CSARLSPRGTQFF. In DNA, the CDR3 is TGCAGTGCTAGACTCTCTCCCAGGGGAACTCAGTTCTTC.